The 15 T cell receptor beta chains reported below all come from one sample, sequenced in a study of T-cell memory formation after mild COVID-19. Each CDR3 protein gets one entry after TCRdb re-called the 5' RACE reads with MiXCR. The repertoire has fewer than 700,000 distinct CDR3 sequences, roughly 18% of them found once; the top ten carry more than 10%. The specimen sequenced was PBMCs or a T cell subset sorted from them (not recorded which). Receptors originate from an adult woman who had mild COVID-19 (a few samples of this study predate the infection). Cell type and time point are not known.

CDR3 DNA sequence: TGCGCCAGCAGCCAAGCACTGACGGGCGCCGGGGAGCTGTTTTTT. This translates into CASSQALTGAGELFF. The genes are TRBV4-3 and TRBJ2-2; D is unresolved. Deletions cut 1 base from V and 6 bases from J, with 12 bases between. Per germline, CDR1 LGHNA and CDR2 YSLEER. The CDR3 contains 15 residues.

The chain links TRBV19 to TRBJ2-5, with D perhaps assigned TRBD1 or TRBD2 (5 bases each). CDR3 size: 14 residues. Between the trimmed V and J ends, which lost 8 bases and 4 bases, there was a span of 17 bases. CDR1 and CDR2 from the germline V gene are LNHDA and SQIVND (reference sequence). CDR3 amino acids: CASCPTGGGETQYF. The CDR3 nucleotides are TGTGCCAGTTGCCCAACAGGAGGAGGAGAGACCCAGTACTTC.

This chain links TRBV6-2 or TRBV6-3 with TRBJ2-1, with no clear D. V dropped 2 bases and J dropped 10 bases, with 15 bases sitting between them. Germline lookup yields CDR1 MNHEY and CDR2 SVGEGT. There are 14 residues in the CDR3. CDR3 in amino acids: CASSYIYASREQFF. CDR3 nucleotide sequence: TGTGCCAGCAGTTACATTTACGCCTCCCGGGAGCAGTTCTTC.

This clonotype was detected only a few times. The V and J genes are TRBV27 and TRBJ2-7; D might be TRBD1 or TRBD2, each matching 6 bases. The germline CDR1 and CDR2 sequences are MNHEY and SMNVEV (reference sequence). V was cut by 6 bases and J by 5 bases, with 14 bases left in between. CDR3 size: 13 residues. The CDR3 protein is CASSRGGGNEQYF. CDR3 coding DNA: TGTGCCAGCAGCCGAGGAGGGGGAAACGAGCAGTACTTC.

The chain is built from TRBV7-2 and TRBJ2-7; TRBD2 might be the D (5 bases). The germline CDR1 and CDR2 sequences are SGHTA and FQGNSA. V was cut by 4 bases and J by 2 bases, with 12 bases left in between. The CDR3 consists of 14 residues. CDR3 nucleotide sequence: TGTGCCAGCAGCTCGACTATAGCGACCTACGAGCAGTACTTC. As protein: CASSSTIATYEQYF.

This clonotype has only a few counts. The rearrangement joins TRBV20-1 to TRBJ2-3; 13 bases fit TRBD2. The CDR3 runs 15 residues. V dropped 5 bases and J dropped 4; count of bases not matched to a gene: 6. Germline CDR1 and CDR2: DFQATT and SNEGSKA (reference sequence). The CDR3 protein is CSAPLAGGSPDTQYF. CDR3 coding DNA: TGCAGTGCTCCACTAGCGGGGGGGTCCCCAGATACGCAGTATTTT.

The V gene is TRBV3-1, the J gene TRBJ2-7, with a possible D match to TRBD1 (5 bases). V was cut by 4 bases and J by 5 bases, with 9 bases left in between. Per germline, CDR1 LGHDT and CDR2 YNNKEL (reference sequence). The CDR3 is made up of 12 amino acids. The CDR3 region has the DNA TGTGCCAGCAGCCGGACAACCCACGAGCAGTACTTC. This gives the protein CASSRTTHEQYF.

The V gene is TRBV20-1, the J gene TRBJ2-6, with no clear D. The germline CDR1 and CDR2 sequences are DFQATT and SNEGSKA (reference sequence). Trimming left V 3 bases short and J 0 bases short, with 12 bases between. The CDR3 spans 16 residues. CDR3 sequence: CSARPPRNSGANVLTF. CDR3 coding DNA: TGCAGTGCTAGGCCCCCCAGGAACTCTGGGGCCAACGTCCTGACTTTC.

V gene TRBV12-3 or TRBV12-4 combines with J gene TRBJ2-5, with 11 bases lining up with TRBD2. This CDR3 comprises 16 residues. Trimming removed 5 bases from V and 4 bases from J; junction bases left unmatched: 9. Here the CDR3 reads CASSPTSGILGETQYF. In DNA form, the CDR3 reads TGTGCCAGCAGTCCGACTAGCGGGATTCTTGGAGAGACCCAGTACTTC.

This chain links TRBV6-5 with TRBJ1-2; the D is unclear. In germline, CDR1 is MNHEY, CDR2 SVGAGI. The V gene lost 6 bases and the J gene lost 4 bases, with 12 bases spanning the gap. There are 13 residues in the CDR3. This CDR3 is CASRTGNSYGYTF. DNA of the CDR3: TGTGCCAGCAGGACGGGTAATTCCTATGGCTACACCTTC.

Only a few counts were recorded for this clonotype. This chain uses TRBV20-1 with TRBJ1-5; TRBD1 might be the D (5 bases). V was clipped by 0 bases and J by 7 bases, with 13 bases between them. Germline V gene lookup returns CDR1 DFQATT and CDR2 SNEGSKA (reference sequence). The CDR3 runs 14 residues. The CDR3 bases are TGCAGTGCTAGAGATGACCAGGGAAGGCAGCCCCAGCATTTT. Translation: CSARDDQGRQPQHF.

This clonotype was counted between two and nine times. V gene TRBV7-2 combines with J gene TRBJ2-7; TRBD2 matches 12 bases. Germline CDR1 reads SGHTA; CDR2 reads FQGNSA. CDR3 size: 15 residues. V lost 1 base, J lost 6 bases, and 4 bases stayed unmatched. The CDR3 region is CASSLESSGRGEQYF. CDR3 in DNA: TGTGCCAGCAGCTTAGAGTCTAGCGGGAGGGGCGAGCAGTACTTC.

This clonotype was counted between two and nine times. The chain has TRBV24-1 and TRBJ2-3, with D uncertain. Trimming removed 4 bases from V and 5 bases from J, with 12 bases in between. The V gene's germline CDR1 is KGHDR and CDR2 SFDVKD. The CDR3 is 14 amino acids. CDR3 DNA: TGTGCCACCAGTGAAGGTTCTAGGAGAGATACGCAGTATTTT. It is translated as CATSEGSRRDTQYF.

In its sample, this clonotype was seen a few times. V and J are TRBV5-5 and TRBJ1-1; D gene unclear. The CDR3 extends over 15 amino acids. Trimming stripped 0 bases from V and 2 bases from J, with 11 bases between. Germline V gene data show CDR1 as SGHKS and CDR2 as YYEKEE (reference sequence). The CDR3 sequence: CASSLVVLGNTEAFF. The CDR3 DNA is TGTGCCAGCAGCTTGGTCGTATTGGGCAACACTGAAGCTTTCTTT.

The chain combines TRBV7-2 with TRBJ2-2; D unclear. In germline, CDR1 is SGHTA, CDR2 FQGNSA. The CDR3 runs to 15 residues. Trimming took off 0 bases at V and 7 bases at J, with 12 bases between the two ends. The CDR3 loop is CASSLAGKRNGELFF. As DNA, the CDR3 is TGTGCCAGCAGCTTAGCGGGAAAAAGGAACGGGGAGCTGTTTTTT.